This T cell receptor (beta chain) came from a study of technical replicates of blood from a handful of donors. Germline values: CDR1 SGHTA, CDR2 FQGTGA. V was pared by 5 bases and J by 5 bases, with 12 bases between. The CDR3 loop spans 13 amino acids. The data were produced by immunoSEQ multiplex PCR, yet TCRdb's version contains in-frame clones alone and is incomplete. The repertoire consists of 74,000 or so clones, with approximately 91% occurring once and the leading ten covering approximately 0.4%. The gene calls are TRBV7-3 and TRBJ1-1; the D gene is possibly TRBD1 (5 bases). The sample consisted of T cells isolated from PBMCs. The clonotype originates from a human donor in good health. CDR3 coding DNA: TGTGCCAGCAGCCCTGGGGGGTTTACTGAAGCTTTCTTT. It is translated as CASSPGGFTEAFF.